The 18 T cell receptor beta chains below all came from one sample that was sequenced in a study of control samples from healthy donors and cancer patients. The repertoire was sequenced with immunoSEQ multiplex PCR; TCRdb's copy has only in-frame clones and lacks some. The sample consists of 150,000 to 160,000 clones, approximately 94% of them appearing once. The sequencing sample was made of blood. Receptors originate from a man aged 35 to 55 in good health.

CDR3 in DNA: TGTGCCATCGCACCGGGGAAGCCCCAGCATTTT. This translates into CAIAPGKPQHF. This chain links TRBV12-3 or TRBV12-4 with TRBJ1-5; D unclear. V was trimmed by 10 bases and J by 8 bases, leaving 12 bases between them. The CDR3 contains 11 residues.

The chain employs TRBV12-3 or TRBV12-4 and TRBJ1-4; no firm D call. Trimming stripped 6 bases from V and 10 bases from J, with 12 bases between. This CDR3 is built from 12 residues. The CDR3 DNA is TGTGCCAGCAGGCTGGGGATATCAAAACTGTTTTTT. Translated, it gives CASRLGISKLFF.

This clone appeared a single time. The chain couples TRBV6-2 or TRBV6-3 to TRBJ2-7; 10 nucleotides match TRBD1. Looked up from germline, CDR1 is MNHEY and CDR2 is SVGEGT. Trimming cost V 4 bases and J 6 bases; bases outside gene matches: 9. The CDR3 spans 15 residues. DNA of the CDR3: TGTGCCAGCAGTTCGACTCCGGGACAGGGGAGCGAGCAGTACTTC. This sequence encodes CASSSTPGQGSEQYF.

CDR3 sequence reads: CASSQGVGDGYTF. CDR3 coding DNA: TGTGCCAGCAGCCAAGGTGTAGGGGACGGCTACACCTTC. The genes are TRBV3-1 (or the pseudogene TRBV3-2) and TRBJ1-2; tentative D call: TRBD1 (5 bases). This CDR3 is 13 amino acids long. Trimming shortened V by 1 base and J by 8 bases, and 11 bases separated the two germline ends. In germline, CDR1 is LGHDT, CDR2 YNNKEL (reference sequence).

This clone was seen only once. V is TRBV6-2 or TRBV6-3 and J is TRBJ2-7; 12 positions match TRBD1. Trimming removed 4 bases from V and 3 bases from J; junction bases left unmatched: 4. The CDR3 contains 15 residues. Per germline, CDR1 MNHEY and CDR2 SVGEGT. CDR3 region: CASSWGQGARYEQYF. CDR3 coding DNA: TGTGCCAGCAGTTGGGGACAGGGGGCGCGCTACGAGCAGTACTTC.

J is TRBJ1-2 and V is TRBV11-2; possibly TRBD1 for D (5 bases). CDR1 and CDR2 from the germline V gene are SGHAT and FQNNGV. This CDR3 spans 15 amino acids. V was cut by 5 bases and J by 4 bases, with 17 bases left in between. CDR3 sequence (DNA): TGTGCCAGCAGCCCCGGGGGGGGATCGTCCTATGGCTACACCTTC. It yields the protein CASSPGGGSSYGYTF.

The rearrangement uses TRBV6-6 and TRBJ1-6; possibly TRBD1 for D (6 bases). From germline, CDR1 is MNHNY and CDR2 SVGAGI (reference sequence). V dropped 6 bases and J dropped 0 bases, with 12 bases sitting between them. The CDR3 is made up of 16 amino acids. CDR3 protein: CASSRQESSYNSPLHF. The CDR3 bases are TGTGCCAGCAGCCGACAGGAGAGCTCCTATAATTCACCCCTCCACTTT.

The rearrangement links TRBV2 to TRBJ1-5; tentatively, D is TRBD1 (5 bases). Trimming stripped 3 bases from V and 4 bases from J, with 7 bases between. The germline V gene has CDR1 SNHLY and CDR2 FYNNEI. This CDR3 contains 13 residues. The CDR3: CASSEGRNQPQHF. The CDR3 DNA sequence: TGTGCCAGCAGTGAGGGGCGAAATCAGCCCCAGCATTTT. Full variable domain (missing parts from reference TRBV2 and TRBJ1-5): EPEVTQTPSHQVTQMGQEVILRCVPISNHLYFYWYRQILGQKVEFLVSFYNNEISEKSEIFDDQFSVERPDGSNFTLKIRSTKLEDSAMYFCASSEGRNQPQHFGDGTRLSIL.

V is TRBV4-3 and J is TRBJ2-7; unclear D gene. V shed 0 bases and J shed 2 bases, with 11 bases lying between them. The CDR3 has 15 amino acids. In germline, CDR1 is LGHNA, CDR2 YSLEER. This chain's CDR3 is CASSQEVGRAYEQYF. CDR3 bases: TGCGCCAGCAGCCAAGAAGTCGGACGGGCCTACGAGCAGTACTTC.

Only one count was recorded for this clone. The chain links TRBV7-2 to TRBJ1-2, with a possible D match to TRBD1 (6 bases). This CDR3 is built from 17 residues. V lost 5 bases to trimming and J lost 1 base, with 20 bases between them. Germline V CDR1 and CDR2: SGHTA, FQGNSA. The CDR3 sequence: CASSPTGIRSLNYGYTF. CDR3 coding DNA: TGTGCCAGCAGCCCGACAGGAATCCGGTCCCTTAACTATGGCTACACCTTC.

CDR3 loop: CASSLWGSGGAEQYF. In nucleotides, the CDR3 is TGTGCCAGCAGTTTATGGGGTAGCGGGGGGGCCGAGCAGTACTTC. The J gene is TRBJ2-7, the V gene TRBV27, with TRBD2 identical over 11 bases. Germline assignment: CDR1 MNHEY and CDR2 SMNVEV (reference sequence). V was pared by 1 base and J by 6 bases, with 5 bases of the junction left unmatched. The length of the CDR3 is 15 residues.

The chain carries TRBV2 and TRBJ1-1; maybe TRBD1 (6 bases). This CDR3 has 14 amino acids. Trimming left V 3 bases short and J 5 bases short, with 13 bases between. CDR1 is SNHLY and CDR2 is FYNNEI in the germline V gene. The DNA for the CDR3 is TGTGCCAGCAGTGACGGGGGGCTTAGGACTGAAGCTTTCTTT. Translation: CASSDGGLRTEAFF.

In the case of this clone: Other DNA sequences of this sample code for an identical CDR3. Here the CDR3 DNA reads TGTGCCAGCAGCTTGGAACCTTATCAGCCCCAGCATTTT. Translation gives CASSLEPYQPQHF. This chain links TRBV5-8 with TRBJ1-5; no definite D call. V was clipped by 0 bases and J by 5 bases, with 6 bases between them. The CDR3 loop spans 13 amino acids. The germline V gene encodes CDR1 SGHTS and CDR2 YDEGEE.

This rearrangement joins TRBV4-3 to TRBJ2-1; D remains ambiguous. The CDR3 is 15 amino acids. Germline V gives CDR1 LGHNA, CDR2 YSLEER. V lost 0 bases and J 4 bases, leaving 10 bases between the germline ends. The CDR3 bases are TGCGCCAGCAGCCAAGATTGGGCAGGATACAATGAGCAGTTCTTC. This translates into CASSQDWAGYNEQFF.

The chain combines TRBV28 with TRBJ1-1; D call uncertain. Germline values: CDR1 MDHEN, CDR2 SYDVKM. The CDR3 has 12 amino acids. Trimming took 5 bases from V and 3 from J, leaving 7 bases between them. The CDR3 region is CASSPRYTEAFF. DNA for the CDR3: TGTGCCAGCAGTCCCCGATACACTGAAGCTTTCTTT.

In its sample, this clone was seen once. The chain combines TRBV13 with TRBJ1-1, with no clear D. V lost 0 bases and J lost 10, with 6 bases in between. The CDR3 totals 11 residues. CDR1 and CDR2 (germline): PRHDT, FYEKMQ (reference sequence). CDR3 DNA sequence: TGTGCCAGCAGCTTAGGCCTGGGAGCTTTCTTT. Residues: CASSLGLGAFF.

This chain joins TRBV5-5 and TRBJ2-1, with D maybe TRBD2 (6 bases). V lost 7 bases to trimming and J lost 6 bases, with 14 bases between them. This CDR3 has 13 amino acids. Germline assignment: CDR1 SGHKS and CDR2 YYEKEE (reference sequence). CDR3 region: CASHRVGGNEQFF. The CDR3 nucleotides read TGTGCCAGCCACAGAGTGGGGGGCAATGAGCAGTTCTTC.

The V and J genes are TRBV12-5 and TRBJ2-1; tentatively, D is TRBD2 (5 bases). Germline CDR1 reads LGHNT; CDR2 reads FRNRAP. The ends were cut back, 2 bases at V and 0 bases at J, with 8 bases in the middle. This CDR3 is 15 amino acids long. Here the CDR3 reads CASGLTRSSYNEQFF. For the CDR3, the DNA is TGTGCTAGTGGTTTGACTAGAAGCTCCTACAATGAGCAGTTCTTC.